This T cell receptor beta chain stems from a study of cytomegalovirus exposure and HLA in healthy donors. Study as a whole: Among the roughly 400 genotyped donors, 65% to 90% were placed in the Caucasian-associated ancestry cluster.

The study ran its PCR with 60 Vbeta and 13 Jbeta primers. Only in-frame clones appear in the TCRdb table, and some are missing; sequencing was by immunoSEQ multiplex PCR. The sample has 110,000 or so clones; 82% are singletons. This clone came up once. Its antigen remains unknown. The study's findings and limits: Researchers reported that a few CMV-associated chains were confirmed in vitro as CMV antigen-specific.

J was trimmed by 2 bases and V by 5 bases; bases with no gene match: 8. CDR3 length: 15 amino acids. Germline V lookup: CDR1 SGHNT, CDR2 YYREEE (reference sequence). Specimen: PBMCs. V usage is TRBV5-4 and J usage is TRBJ2-5, with 8 bases matching TRBD2. The receptor comes from a young woman in good health and CMV-seronegative. The CDR3 bases are TGTGCCAGCAGGGATGGGACTAGGGAGCAAGAGACCCAGTACTTC. Translation gives CASRDGTREQETQYF.